The source of this T cell receptor beta chain is a study of beta chain features in type 1 diabetes. Study as a whole: Healthy donors resembled patients in age, gender and cell yields. Taken together, all samples contributed approximately 110 million examined sorted cells.

The authors reverse transcribed all of the isolated RNA, so sequencing captured expressed TCRB transcripts. Sequenced by immunoSEQ multiplex PCR; TCRdb stores in-frame clones only, minus some. The sample records about 660,000 clones, around 15% being singletons. Germline V gene sequence: CDR1 SGHTA, CDR2 FQGNSA. This CDR3 comprises 16 residues. Between the trimmed V and J ends, which lost 5 bases and 5 bases, there was a span of 19 bases. Findings and limits, study-wide: Moderate yet significant TCRB CDR3 shortening was seen in Type 1 diabetes patients in all four CD4+ subsets. More deletions and fewer insertions at VDJ junctions were seen in type 1 diabetes patients.

On this clone itself: Its target is not known.

The TCR sequence derives from a man aged 18 to 29 with type 1 diabetes. The chain uses TRBV7-2 and TRBJ2-1; TRBD1 might be the D (6 bases). Sequencing input: naive CD4+ T cells from blood. CDR3 region: CASSRSGGVYDNEQFF. The CDR3 nucleotides read TGTGCCAGCAGCCGGAGTGGGGGCGTGTACGACAATGAGCAGTTCTTC.